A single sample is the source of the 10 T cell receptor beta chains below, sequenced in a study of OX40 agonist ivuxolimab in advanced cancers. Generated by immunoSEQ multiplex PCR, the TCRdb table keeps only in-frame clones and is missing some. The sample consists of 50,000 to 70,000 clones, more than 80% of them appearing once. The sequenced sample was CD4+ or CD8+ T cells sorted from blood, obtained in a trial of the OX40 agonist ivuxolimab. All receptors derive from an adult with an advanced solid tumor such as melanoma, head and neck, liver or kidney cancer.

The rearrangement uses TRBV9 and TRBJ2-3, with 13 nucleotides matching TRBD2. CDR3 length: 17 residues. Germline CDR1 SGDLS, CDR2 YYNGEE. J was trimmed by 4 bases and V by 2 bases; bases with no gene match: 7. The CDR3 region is CASSVSGLAGEADTQYF. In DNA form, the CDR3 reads TGTGCCAGCAGCGTCAGCGGACTAGCGGGGGAGGCAGATACGCAGTATTTT.

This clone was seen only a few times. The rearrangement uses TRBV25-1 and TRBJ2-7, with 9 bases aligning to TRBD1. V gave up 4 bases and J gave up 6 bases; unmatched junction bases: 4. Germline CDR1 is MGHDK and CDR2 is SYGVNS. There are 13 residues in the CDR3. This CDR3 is CASSVTGGGEQYF. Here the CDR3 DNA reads TGTGCCAGCAGTGTGACAGGGGGGGGCGAGCAGTACTTC.

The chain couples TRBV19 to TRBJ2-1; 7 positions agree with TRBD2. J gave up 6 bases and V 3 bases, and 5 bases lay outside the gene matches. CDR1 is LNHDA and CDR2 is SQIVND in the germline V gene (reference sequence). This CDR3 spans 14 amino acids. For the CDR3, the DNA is TGTGCCAGTAGTATTACCGGGACTACCAATGAGCAGTTCTTC. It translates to CASSITGTTNEQFF.

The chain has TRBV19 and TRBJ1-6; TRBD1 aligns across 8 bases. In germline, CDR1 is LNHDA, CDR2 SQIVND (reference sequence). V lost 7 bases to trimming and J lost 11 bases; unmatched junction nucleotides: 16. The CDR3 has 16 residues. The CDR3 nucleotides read TGTGCCAGTACCCTCACCGGGACAGGCGTTTGGACACCCCTCCACTTT. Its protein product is CASTLTGTGVWTPLHF.

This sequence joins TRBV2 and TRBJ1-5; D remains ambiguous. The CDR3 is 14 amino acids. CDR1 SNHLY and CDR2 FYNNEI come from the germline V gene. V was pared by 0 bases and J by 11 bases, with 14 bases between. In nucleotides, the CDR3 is TGTGCCAGCAGTGAAGCGCTTGGCCGTCTGGCCCAGCATTTT. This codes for CASSEALGRLAQHF.

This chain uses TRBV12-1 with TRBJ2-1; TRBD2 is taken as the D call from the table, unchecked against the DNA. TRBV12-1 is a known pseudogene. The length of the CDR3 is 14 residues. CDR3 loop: CASSLRAQKDEQFF. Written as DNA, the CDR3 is TGTGCCAGCAGCCTGCGGGCCCAGAAGGATGAGCAGTTCTTC.

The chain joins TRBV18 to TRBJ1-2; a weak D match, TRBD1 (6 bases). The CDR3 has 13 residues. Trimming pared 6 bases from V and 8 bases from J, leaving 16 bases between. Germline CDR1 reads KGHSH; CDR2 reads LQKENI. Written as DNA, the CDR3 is TGTGCCAGCTCCTCCTCAGGGGATGGCGGCTACACCTTC. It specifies CASSSSGDGGYTF. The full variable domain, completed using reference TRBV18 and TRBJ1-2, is NAGVMQNPRHLVRRRGQEARLRCSPMKGHSHVYWYRQLPEEGLKFMVYLQKENIIDESGMPKERFSAEFPKEGPSILRIQQVVRGDSAAYFCASSSSGDGGYTFGSGTRLTVV.

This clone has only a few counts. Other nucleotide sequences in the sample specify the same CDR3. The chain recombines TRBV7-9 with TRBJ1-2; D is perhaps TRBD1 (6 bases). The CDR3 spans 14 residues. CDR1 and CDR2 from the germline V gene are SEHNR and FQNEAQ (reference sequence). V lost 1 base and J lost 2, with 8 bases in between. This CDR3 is CASSLGQVNYGYTF. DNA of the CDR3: TGTGCCAGCAGCTTAGGACAGGTCAACTATGGCTACACCTTC.

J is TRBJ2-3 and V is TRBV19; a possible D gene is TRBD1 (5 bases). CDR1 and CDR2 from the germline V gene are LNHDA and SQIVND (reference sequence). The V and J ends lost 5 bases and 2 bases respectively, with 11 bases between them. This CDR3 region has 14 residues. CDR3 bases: TGTGCCAGTAGTTTACCAGGGAACACAGATACGCAGTATTTT. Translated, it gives CASSLPGNTDTQYF.

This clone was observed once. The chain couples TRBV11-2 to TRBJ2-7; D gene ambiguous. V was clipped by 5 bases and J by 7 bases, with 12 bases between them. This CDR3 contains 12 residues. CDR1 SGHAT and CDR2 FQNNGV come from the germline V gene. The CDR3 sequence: CASSQSQLEQYF. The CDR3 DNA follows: TGTGCCAGCAGCCAATCCCAGTTAGAGCAGTACTTC. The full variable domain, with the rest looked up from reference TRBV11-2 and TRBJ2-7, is EAGVAQSPRYKIIEKRQSVAFWCNPISGHATLYWYQQILGQGPKLLIQFQNNGVVDDSQLPKDRFSAERLKGVDSTLKIQPAKLEDSAVYLCASSQSQLEQYFGPGTRLTVT.